This T cell receptor beta chain was sequenced in a study of cytomegalovirus exposure and HLA in healthy donors. Researchers ran the PCR with 60 Vbeta and 13 Jbeta primers. The assay was immunoSEQ multiplex PCR, and TCRdb's table has in-frame clones only and misses some. The repertoire includes under 75,000 clones, roughly 81% of them detected once, and 10% to 12% sits in the top ten. What was sequenced was PBMCs. The sequence was collected from a human donor in good health.

CDR3 protein: CAWDRDRGHTGELFF. CDR3 coding DNA: TGTGCCTGGGACCGGGACAGGGGACACACCGGGGAGCTGTTTTTT. The chain employs TRBV30 and TRBJ2-2, with 10 bases lining up with TRBD1. The germline CDR1 and CDR2 sequences are GTSNPN and SVGIG (reference sequence). This CDR3 is built from 15 residues. V lost 5 bases, J lost 3 bases, and 6 bases stayed unmatched. Looking up the rest from reference TRBV30 and TRBJ2-2 gives the full variable domain: SQTIHQWPATLVQPVGSPLSLECTVEGTSNPNLYWYRQAAGRGLQLLFYSVGIGQISSEVPQNLSASRPQDRQFILSSKKLLLSDSGFYLCAWDRDRGHTGELFFGEGSRLTVL.